One T cell receptor (beta chain) is described in this entry. Profiling relied on immunoSEQ multiplex PCR, and the TCRdb table lists in-frame clones only, not all of them. The table includes 65,000 to 100,000 clones, roughly four fifths detected once. This sample stems from a study of radiotherapy plus CTLA-4 blockade in lung cancer. V gave up 0 bases and J gave up 0 bases, with 14 bases separating them. The V gene's germline CDR1 is GTSNPN and CDR2 SVGIG (reference sequence). The CDR3 is 16 amino acids. This specimen consisted of peripheral blood, obtained from a patient treated with radiotherapy plus ipilimumab. V gene TRBV30 combines with J gene TRBJ1-2; D unresolved. This receptor was obtained from a human donor with non-small cell lung cancer who had stable disease on radiotherapy plus ipilimumab. The CDR3 here is CAWSVNRGRSNYGYTF. Here the CDR3 DNA reads TGTGCCTGGAGTGTAAATCGAGGGCGTTCTAACTATGGCTACACCTTC.